Below, 22 T cell receptor beta chains from the same sample are listed, as sequenced in a study of shared T cell receptors in the human thymus. The data were produced by immunoSEQ multiplex PCR, yet TCRdb's version contains in-frame clones alone and is incomplete. Of about 380,000 clones listed, roughly 94% were seen once; the top ten hold 0.015% to 0.02%. Specimen: thymocytes. All receptors derive from a human donor.

The chain joins TRBV6-5 to TRBJ1-2; D gene unclear. Between the trimmed V and J ends, which lost 0 bases and 8 bases, there was a span of 19 bases. The CDR3 has 16 residues. Germline loops: CDR1 MNHEY, CDR2 SVGAGI. The CDR3, as DNA: TGTGCCAGCAGTTACTCGCCCCCCAAGTCCCCAAGCGGCTACACCTTC. Residues: CASSYSPPKSPSGYTF.

V usage is TRBV5-6 and J usage is TRBJ2-1; no firm D call. The V gene lost 0 bases and the J gene lost 0 bases, with 7 bases spanning the gap. CDR3 length: 15 amino acids. CDR1 is SGHDT and CDR2 is YYEEEE in the germline V gene. The CDR3, as DNA: TGTGCCAGCAGCTTGGTATCCACCTCCTACAATGAGCAGTTCTTC. Translated, it gives CASSLVSTSYNEQFF. The variable domain in full, with the rest retrieved from reference TRBV5-6 and TRBJ2-1, is DAGVTQSPTHLIKTRGQQVTLRCSPKSGHDTVSWYQQALGQGPQFIFQYYEEEERQRGNFPDRFSGHQFPNYSSELNVNALLLGDSALYLCASSLVSTSYNEQFFGPGTRLTVL.

This clone appeared a single time. This rearrangement joins TRBV21-1 to TRBJ1-1. TRBV21-1 is termed a pseudogene. The CDR3 loop spans 14 amino acids. For the CDR3, the DNA is TGTGCCAGCAGCAAAGTGGGGGACAACACTGAAGCTTTCTTT. This codes for CASSKVGDNTEAFF.

This rearrangement joins TRBV7-9 to TRBJ1-4; no reliable D call. V lost 1 base to trimming and J lost 7 bases, with 22 bases between them. The CDR3 covers 18 residues. Per germline, CDR1 SEHNR and CDR2 FQNEAQ (reference sequence). For the CDR3, the DNA is TGTGCCAGCAGCTTAGATAATTCCGGACCCGCCCGGGGTGAAAAACTGTTTTTT. Amino acid sequence: CASSLDNSGPARGEKLFF.

V is TRBV6-1 and J is TRBJ1-1; weak D call: TRBD1 (6 bases). The germline V gene encodes CDR1 MNHNS and CDR2 SASEGT. V lost 6 bases and J 6 bases, leaving 14 bases between the germline ends. The CDR3 is 13 amino acids. CDR3 bases: TGTGCCAGCAGGCCCACAGGGTTGGCTGAAGCTTTCTTT. It yields the protein CASRPTGLAEAFF.

The chain employs TRBV11-1 and TRBJ1-1, with D hard to call. The length of the CDR3 is 13 residues. Trimming took off 0 bases at V and 4 bases at J, with 6 bases between the two ends. Per the germline V gene, CDR1 is SGHAT and CDR2 is FQDESV (reference sequence). CDR3 bases: TGTGCCAGCAGCTTAGCCCCTTCCACTGAAGCTTTCTTT. The encoded protein is CASSLAPSTEAFF.

J is TRBJ1-1 and V is TRBV5-1; 7 nucleotides align to TRBD1. Germline V gene lookup returns CDR1 SGHRS and CDR2 YFSETQ. This CDR3 has 16 residues. The ends lost 5 bases at V and 2 bases at J; junction bases unmatched: 12. The DNA of the CDR3 is TGCGCCAGCAGGAAGGGGACAGATAGACTAAACACTGAAGCTTTCTTT. Translating gives CASRKGTDRLNTEAFF.

The CDR3 region has the DNA TGCGCCAGCAGCCCCTACCCCGAGGCTAGCGGGAGTAATGAGCAGTTCTTC. It codes for CASSPYPEASGSNEQFF. The chain combines TRBV4-1 with TRBJ2-1, with TRBD2 identical over 10 bases. The CDR3 totals 17 residues. Germline loops: CDR1 MGHRA, CDR2 YSYEKL. The trim removed 4 bases at V and 7 bases at J, leaving 13 bases unmatched.

This clone showed up just once. The V and J genes are TRBV19 and TRBJ1-5; D ambiguous. This CDR3 region has 16 residues. Germline V lookup: CDR1 LNHDA, CDR2 SQIVND (reference sequence). Between the trimmed V and J ends, which lost 7 bases and 0 bases, there was a span of 16 bases. The CDR3 coding sequence is TGTGCCAGTAAATTTGTGGAAGAGAATAGCAATCAGCCCCAGCATTTT. It yields the protein CASKFVEENSNQPQHF. Full variable domain (missing parts from reference TRBV19 and TRBJ1-5): DGGITQSPKYLFRKEGQNVTLSCEQNLNHDAMYWYRQDPGQGLRLIYYSQIVNDFQKGDIAEGYSVSREKKESFPLTVTSAQKNPTAFYLCASKFVEENSNQPQHFGDGTRLSIL.

This chain uses TRBV28 with TRBJ1-3; D is ambiguous. CDR3 length equals 16 residues. Trimming took off 3 bases at V and 3 bases at J, with 15 bases between the two ends. Germline loops: CDR1 MDHEN, CDR2 SYDVKM. This CDR3 reads CASSFFGGVSGNTIYF. The CDR3 nucleotides are TGTGCCAGCAGTTTCTTCGGCGGAGTAAGTGGAAACACCATATATTTT.

This clone has a handful of counts. V and J are TRBV9 and TRBJ2-1; D unclear. The ends were cut back, 3 bases at V and 7 bases at J, with 23 bases in the middle. The CDR3 runs 17 residues. Germline V gives CDR1 SGDLS, CDR2 YYNGEE. CDR3 loop: CASSEAASYWDENEQFF. CDR3 in DNA: TGTGCCAGCAGCGAGGCCGCATCCTATTGGGATGAGAATGAGCAGTTCTTC.

Regarding this clone: This sample also contains other DNA sequences that code for the same CDR3. The chain links TRBV14 to TRBJ2-7; no firm D call. The CDR3 totals 11 residues. V dropped 2 bases and J dropped 3 bases, with 2 bases sitting between them. Germline lookup yields CDR1 SGHDN and CDR2 FVKESK. Written as DNA, the CDR3 is TGTGCCAGCAGCCAACTCTACGAGCAGTACTTC. It translates to CASSQLYEQYF.

This clone has a single count. The rearrangement uses TRBV27 and TRBJ2-3; 7 bases fit TRBD1. V lost 5 bases to trimming and J lost 1 base; unmatched junction nucleotides: 3. The germline V gene has CDR1 MNHEY and CDR2 SMNVEV (reference sequence). This CDR3 spans 14 amino acids. The CDR3 DNA is TGTGCCAGCAGTATAACAGGGGGCACAGATACGCAGTATTTT. Residues: CASSITGGTDTQYF.

The chain has TRBV5-4 and TRBJ2-5; 7 bases are a match to TRBD1. The CDR3 is 15 residues long. Germline V lookup: CDR1 SGHNT, CDR2 YYREEE (reference sequence). The trim removed 3 bases at V and 2 bases at J, leaving 7 bases unmatched. The CDR3 sequence: CASSSPGQTQETQYF. As DNA, the CDR3 is TGTGCCAGCAGCTCACCGGGACAGACGCAAGAGACCCAGTACTTC.

This clone has just one count. The V gene is TRBV7-9, the J gene TRBJ1-4; 7 bases fit TRBD1. The J segment lost 5 bases and the V segment lost 1 base, leaving 10 bases of the junction unmatched. Germline-derived CDR1 and CDR2 are SEHNR and FQNEAQ (reference sequence). This CDR3 spans 17 amino acids. In DNA, the CDR3 is TGTGCCAGCAGCTTAGTTCTCAGGGACAGCGCCAATGAAAAACTGTTTTTT. Amino acid sequence: CASSLVLRDSANEKLFF.

V is TRBV7-9 and J is TRBJ1-1, with D tentatively TRBD1 (5 bases). The V end lost 2 bases, the J end lost 2 bases, and 12 bases lay between the germline ends. Germline assignment: CDR1 SEHNR and CDR2 FQNEAQ (reference sequence). CDR3 length equals 15 residues. The CDR3 sequence is CASSLRGHQNTEAFF. DNA of the CDR3: TGTGCCAGCAGCTTACGTGGACACCAAAACACTGAAGCTTTCTTT.

This sequence joins TRBV2 and TRBJ1-5; D remains ambiguous. The length of the CDR3 is 17 residues. Looked up from germline, CDR1 is SNHLY and CDR2 is FYNNEI. V shed 6 bases and J shed 6 bases, with 24 bases lying between them. This chain's CDR3 is CASSAYRGKVQGQPQHF. The DNA for the CDR3 is TGTGCCAGCAGCGCTTATCGAGGGAAAGTTCAAGGTCAGCCCCAGCATTTT.

The gene calls are TRBV15 and TRBJ2-1; a weak D match, TRBD2 (5 bases). Trimming stripped 0 bases from V and 6 bases from J, with 12 bases between. Germline V gene lookup returns CDR1 LNHNV and CDR2 YYDKDF (reference sequence). The CDR3 sequence is 15 residues long. The CDR3 is CATSREGQRCNEQFF. The CDR3 DNA follows: TGTGCCACCAGCAGAGAAGGGCAGCGGTGCAATGAGCAGTTCTTC.

This clone turned up a few times. J is TRBJ2-7 and V is TRBV6-1; tentatively, D is TRBD2 (5 bases). Looked up from germline, CDR1 is MNHNS and CDR2 is SASEGT. This CDR3 has 12 amino acids. V lost 2 bases and J lost 3, with 5 bases in between. The DNA for the CDR3 is TGTGCCAGCAGTGAACGGGGCTACGAGCAGTACTTC. It codes for CASSERGYEQYF.

The chain recombines TRBV7-9 with TRBJ2-6, with D uncertain. Germline lookup yields CDR1 SEHNR and CDR2 FQNEAQ (reference sequence). This CDR3 has 16 residues. Trimming left V 7 bases short and J 0 bases short, with 13 bases between. The CDR3 sequence is CASNYDKDSGANVLTF. The CDR3 DNA is TGTGCCAGCAACTACGACAAGGACTCTGGGGCCAACGTCCTGACTTTC. Drawing the rest from reference TRBV7-9 and TRBJ2-6, the complete variable domain is DTGVSQNPRHKITKRGQNVTFRCDPISEHNRLYWYRQTLGQGPEFLTYFQNEAQLEKSRLLSDRFSAERPKGSFSTLEIQRTEQGDSAMYLCASNYDKDSGANVLTFGAGSRLTVL.

The gene calls are TRBV6-5 and TRBJ1-1; D perhaps matches TRBD1 (5 bases). Deletions cut 1 base from V and 5 bases from J, with 11 bases between. CDR3 length equals 14 residues. Germline V gene data show CDR1 as MNHEY and CDR2 as SVGAGI. CDR3 in amino acids: CASSYCDSLTEAFF. The CDR3 nucleotides read TGTGCCAGCAGTTACTGCGACAGCTTGACTGAAGCTTTCTTT.

The gene calls are TRBV27 and TRBJ2-7; D unclear. V lost 2 bases and J lost 0, with 14 bases in between. This CDR3 has 16 amino acids. Germline V gene sequence: CDR1 MNHEY, CDR2 SMNVEV (reference sequence). CDR3 in DNA: TGTGCCAGCAGTTTAACGAGGACCCGTAGCTCCTACGAGCAGTACTTC. This codes for CASSLTRTRSSYEQYF.